This entry is about one T cell receptor (beta chain). The antigen is undetermined. The protocol was immunoSEQ multiplex PCR, while the TCRdb copy is restricted to in-frame clones and leaves out a portion. The sample holds fewer than 120,000 clones, 90% to 95% seen once. This sample is part of a study of graft-versus-host responses after intestinal transplantation. CDR3 length equals 16 residues. Germline lookup yields CDR1 SNHLY and CDR2 FYNNEI. Trimming took 6 bases from V and 1 from J, leaving 18 bases between them. Study conclusions and caveats: GvH clones were identified in recipient marrow, with some first appearing in ileum or blood.

This TCR derives from a human donor who received an intestinal transplant. V is TRBV2 and J is TRBJ1-1; D is possibly TRBD1 (5 bases). The sample here was unstimulated CD8+ T cells sorted from spleen or lymph node cells, taken before intestinal transplant. The CDR3 DNA sequence: TGTGCCAGCAGCGCGAGATCTGGGGCACGGAACACTGAAGCTTTCTTT. Amino acids: CASSARSGARNTEAFF.